The clone carrying this TCR beta chain was observed many times. CDR1 MGHRA and CDR2 YSYEKL come from the germline V gene. The CDR3 has 18 residues. The V end was cut by 4 bases, the J end by 0 bases, with 18 bases between. The sample belongs to a study of low-dose radiotherapy and immunotherapy resistance in tumors. Noted time point: after trial treatment. Stated treatment: LDRT plus nivolumab, ipilimumab, low-dose cyclophosphamide and aspirin (RACIN trial). It was nivolumab, ipilimumab, aspirin, low-dose cyclophosphamide and low-dose radiotherapy that donors received. TRAV- and TRBV-specific primers were used for first-strand cDNA, which covered alpha and beta chains. The authors ran 15 to 20 PCR cycles to amplify TCRs with a constant-region primer and V-primer adapter. TCRdb redid the calling of the reads with MiXCR, one entry per CDR3 protein. The repertoire consists of around 100,000 distinct CDR3 sequences, with about a fifth occurring once and the leading ten covering roughly 4%.

The chain joins TRBV4-1 to TRBJ1-4; D is unresolved. The receptor's source is a male donor with prostate cancer. Material: PBMCs, obtained after low-dose radiotherapy plus immunotherapy. DNA for the CDR3: TGCGCCAGCAGCCGAAGGGAAAGGGCCCCTACAACTAATGAAAAACTGTTTTTT. It is translated as CASSRRERAPTTNEKLFF.